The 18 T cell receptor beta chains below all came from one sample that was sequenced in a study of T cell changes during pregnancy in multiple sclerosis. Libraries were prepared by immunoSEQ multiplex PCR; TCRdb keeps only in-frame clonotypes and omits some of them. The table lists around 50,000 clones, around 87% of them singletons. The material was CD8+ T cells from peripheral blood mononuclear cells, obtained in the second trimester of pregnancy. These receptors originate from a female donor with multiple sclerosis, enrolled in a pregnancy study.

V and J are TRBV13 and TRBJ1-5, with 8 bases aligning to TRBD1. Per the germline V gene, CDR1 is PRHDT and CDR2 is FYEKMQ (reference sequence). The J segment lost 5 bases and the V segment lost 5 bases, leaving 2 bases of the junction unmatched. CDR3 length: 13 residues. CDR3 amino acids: CASSPGGYQPQHF. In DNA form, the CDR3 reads TGTGCCAGCAGCCCAGGGGGCTATCAGCCCCAGCATTTT.

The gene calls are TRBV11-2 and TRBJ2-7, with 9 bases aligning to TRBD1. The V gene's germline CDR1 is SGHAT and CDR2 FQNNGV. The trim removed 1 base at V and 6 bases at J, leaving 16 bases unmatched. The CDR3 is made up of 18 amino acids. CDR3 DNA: TGTGCCAGCAGCTTAGTTCGAGGGGGGACAGGGACCACCTCCGAGCAGTACTTC. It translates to CASSLVRGGTGTTSEQYF.

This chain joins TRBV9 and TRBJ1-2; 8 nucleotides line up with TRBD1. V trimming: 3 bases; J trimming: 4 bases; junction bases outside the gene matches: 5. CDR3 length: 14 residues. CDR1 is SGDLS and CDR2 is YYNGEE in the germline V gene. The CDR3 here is CASSASGGGYGYTF. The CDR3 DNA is TGTGCCAGCAGCGCTTCAGGGGGCGGCTATGGCTACACCTTC.

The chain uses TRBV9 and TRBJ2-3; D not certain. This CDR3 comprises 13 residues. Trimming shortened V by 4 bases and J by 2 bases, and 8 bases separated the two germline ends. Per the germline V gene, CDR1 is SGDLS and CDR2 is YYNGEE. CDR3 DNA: TGTGCCAGCAGCTCCCCGTACACAGATACGCAGTATTTT. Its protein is CASSSPYTDTQYF.

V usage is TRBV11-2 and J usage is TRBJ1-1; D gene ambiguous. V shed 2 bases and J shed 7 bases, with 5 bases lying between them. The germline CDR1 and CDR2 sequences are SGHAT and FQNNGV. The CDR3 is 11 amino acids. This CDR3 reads CASSLTNEAFF. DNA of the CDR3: TGTGCCAGCAGCTTAACTAATGAAGCTTTCTTT.

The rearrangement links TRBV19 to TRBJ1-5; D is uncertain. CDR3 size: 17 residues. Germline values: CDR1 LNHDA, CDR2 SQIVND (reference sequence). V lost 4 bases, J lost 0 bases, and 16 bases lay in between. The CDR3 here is CASSSPSSLVSNQPQHF. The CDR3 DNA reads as TGTGCCAGTAGTAGCCCGAGTTCTCTAGTTAGCAATCAGCCCCAGCATTTT.

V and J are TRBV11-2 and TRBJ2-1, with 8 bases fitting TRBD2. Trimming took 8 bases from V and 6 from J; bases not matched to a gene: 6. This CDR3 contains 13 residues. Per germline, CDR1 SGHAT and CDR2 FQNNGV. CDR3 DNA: TGTGCCAGCCTCGCGGGGGGAGTCAATGAGCAGTTCTTC. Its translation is CASLAGGVNEQFF.

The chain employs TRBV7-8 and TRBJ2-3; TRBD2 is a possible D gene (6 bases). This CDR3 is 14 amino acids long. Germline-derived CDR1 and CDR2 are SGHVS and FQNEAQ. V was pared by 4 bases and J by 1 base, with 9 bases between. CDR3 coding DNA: TGTGCCAGCAGCTACCAGCGGGGCACAGATACGCAGTATTTT. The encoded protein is CASSYQRGTDTQYF.

The chain's CDR3 is CASRRSPNEQFF. DNA of the CDR3: TGTGCCAGCAGGAGGTCACCCAATGAGCAGTTCTTC. The chain recombines TRBV7-9 with TRBJ2-1; D unresolved. From germline, CDR1 is SEHNR and CDR2 FQNEAQ (reference sequence). This CDR3 is built from 12 residues. Trimming removed 6 bases from V and 6 bases from J, with 9 bases in between.

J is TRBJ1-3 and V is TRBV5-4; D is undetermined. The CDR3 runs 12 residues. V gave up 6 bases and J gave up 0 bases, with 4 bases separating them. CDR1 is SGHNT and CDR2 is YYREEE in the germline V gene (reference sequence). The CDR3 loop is CASTSSGNTIYF. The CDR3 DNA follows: TGTGCCAGCACCTCCTCTGGAAACACCATATATTTT.

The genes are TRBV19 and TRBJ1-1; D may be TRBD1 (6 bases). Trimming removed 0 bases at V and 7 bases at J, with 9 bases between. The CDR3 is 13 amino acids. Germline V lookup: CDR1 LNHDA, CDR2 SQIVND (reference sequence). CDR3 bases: TGTGCCAGTAGTATAGAGGGGGCCTTTGAAGCTTTCTTT. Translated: CASSIEGAFEAFF. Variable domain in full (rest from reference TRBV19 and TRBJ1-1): DGGITQSPKYLFRKEGQNVTLSCEQNLNHDAMYWYRQDPGQGLRLIYYSQIVNDFQKGDIAEGYSVSREKKESFPLTVTSAQKNPTAFYLCASSIEGAFEAFFGQGTRLTVV.

The CDR3 nucleotides read TGTGCCAGCAGCACAGGGGGCCGGGGTGGCTACACCTTC. Its translation: CASSTGGRGGYTF. The rearrangement joins TRBV28 to TRBJ1-2, with 9 bases that match TRBD1. With V trimmed by 6 bases and J by 7 bases, 6 bases remained unmatched. CDR3 size: 13 residues. Germline V gene sequence: CDR1 MDHEN, CDR2 SYDVKM.

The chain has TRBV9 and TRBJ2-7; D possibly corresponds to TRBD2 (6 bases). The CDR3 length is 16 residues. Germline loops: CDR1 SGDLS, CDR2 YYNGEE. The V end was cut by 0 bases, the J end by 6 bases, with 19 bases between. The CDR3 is CASSVDGGDQRSEQYF. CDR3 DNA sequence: TGTGCCAGCAGCGTAGACGGCGGGGACCAAAGGTCCGAGCAGTACTTC.

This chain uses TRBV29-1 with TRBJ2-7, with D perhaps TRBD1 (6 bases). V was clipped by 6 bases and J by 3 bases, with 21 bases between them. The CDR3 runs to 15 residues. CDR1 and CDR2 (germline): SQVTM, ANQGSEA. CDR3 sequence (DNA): TGCAGCGTCCAACTTCGAGGGGGACCAGTCTACGAGCAGTACTTC. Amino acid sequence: CSVQLRGGPVYEQYF.

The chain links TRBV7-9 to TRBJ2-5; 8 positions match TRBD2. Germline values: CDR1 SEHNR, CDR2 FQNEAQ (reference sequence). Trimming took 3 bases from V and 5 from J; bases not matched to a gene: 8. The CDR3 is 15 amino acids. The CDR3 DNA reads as TGTGCCAGCAGCTTCCACCGGGGGGGCCCGGAGACCCAGTACTTC. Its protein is CASSFHRGGPETQYF.

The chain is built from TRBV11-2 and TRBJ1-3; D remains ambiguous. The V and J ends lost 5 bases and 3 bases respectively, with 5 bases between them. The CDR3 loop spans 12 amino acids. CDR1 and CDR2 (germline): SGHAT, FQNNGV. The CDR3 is CASSPGGNTIYF. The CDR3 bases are TGTGCCAGCAGCCCGGGTGGAAACACCATATATTTT.

CDR3 bases: TGTGCCAGCAGCTTAGAGGTAGCGGGGGCCCTCACAGATACGCAGTATTTT. This encodes CASSLEVAGALTDTQYF. The genes are TRBV7-3 and TRBJ2-3; 9 bases map to TRBD2. The CDR3 runs to 17 residues. V was clipped by 2 bases and J by 2 bases; unmatched bases: 8. Looked up from germline, CDR1 is SGHTA and CDR2 is FQGTGA.

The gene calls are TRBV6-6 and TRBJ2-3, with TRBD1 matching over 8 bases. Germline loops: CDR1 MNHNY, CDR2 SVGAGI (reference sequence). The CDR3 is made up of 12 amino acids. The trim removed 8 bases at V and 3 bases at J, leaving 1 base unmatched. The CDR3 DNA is TGTGCCAGCGGGGACAGGACAGATACGCAGTATTTT. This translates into CASGDRTDTQYF.